These 17 T cell receptor beta chains came from one sample sequenced in a study of molecular identifiers for immune sequencing clone quantification. Each CDR3 protein is one row after TCRdb ran MiXCR on the PCR reads. The sample has about 640,000 distinct CDR3 sequences; just under 20% are singletons. The sample was naive CD8+ T cells from blood, with Jurkat cell RNA spiked in. The subset was: FACS-sorted CD8+CD4-CCR7+CD45RA+ naive T cells. The receptors were gathered from a human donor in good health. Some libraries in this study had Jurkat cell RNA spiked in.

Worth noting for this clonotype: One junction end does not reproduce the germline sequence, and a read error may be involved. The rearrangement links TRBV27 to TRBJ1-6, with D hard to call. CDR3 size: 13 residues. Per germline, CDR1 MNHEY and CDR2 SMNVEV (reference sequence). CDR3 DNA: TGTGCCGGCAGGAGGACGCATAATTCACCCCTCCACTTT. This encodes CAGRRTHNSPLHF.

V usage is TRBV27 and J usage is TRBJ2-3; TRBD1 agrees at 9 bases. Trimming removed 4 bases from V and 5 bases from J; junction bases left unmatched: 10. The CDR3 runs 16 residues. Germline V gene sequence: CDR1 MNHEY, CDR2 SMNVEV (reference sequence). CDR3 bases: TGTGCCAGCAGTTCCCAACCGGGACAGGGCCGAGATACGCAGTATTTT. It translates to CASSSQPGQGRDTQYF.

In this sample, this clonotype turned up a few times. J is TRBJ2-1 and V is TRBV11-2, with TRBD2 matching 7 bases. Germline lookup yields CDR1 SGHAT and CDR2 FQNNGV. This CDR3 comprises 15 residues. The junction had 8 bases not matched to a gene; V was cut back by 5 bases and J by 4 bases. The CDR3, as DNA: TGTGCCAGCAGCGTTGGGGGGGGTTTTTACAATGAGCAGTTCTTC. It codes for CASSVGGGFYNEQFF. Combining the CDR3 with reference TRBV11-2 and TRBJ2-1 gives the whole variable domain EAGVAQSPRYKIIEKRQSVAFWCNPISGHATLYWYQQILGQGPKLLIQFQNNGVVDDSQLPKDRFSAERLKGVDSTLKIQPAKLEDSAVYLCASSVGGGFYNEQFFGPGTRLTVL.

Ten or more counts support this clonotype. The chain links TRBV2 to TRBJ2-1; TRBD2 matches 16 bases. V lost 4 bases and J lost 7; bases outside the gene matches: 7. The CDR3 length is 17 residues. Germline V gene lookup returns CDR1 SNHLY and CDR2 FYNNEI. The CDR3 coding sequence is TGTGCCAGCAGTGCCGGGACTAGCGGGAGGGCCCTGAATGAGCAGTTCTTC. It is translated as CASSAGTSGRALNEQFF. Based on the CDR3 plus reference TRBV2 and TRBJ2-1, the full variable domain is EPEVTQTPSHQVTQMGQEVILRCVPISNHLYFYWYRQILGQKVEFLVSFYNNEISEKSEIFDDQFSVERPDGSNFTLKIRSTKLEDSAMYFCASSAGTSGRALNEQFFGPGTRLTVL.

This clonotype was recorded a few times. The chain has TRBV6-1 and TRBJ2-7; possibly TRBD2 for D (6 bases). The CDR3 is made up of 13 amino acids. Germline lookup yields CDR1 MNHNS and CDR2 SASEGT. V lost 4 bases and J lost 3, with 10 bases in between. The CDR3 region has the DNA TGTGCCAGCAGTGCAACGCGGGACTACGAGCAGTACTTC. This encodes CASSATRDYEQYF.

This clonotype showed up many times. V is TRBV6-4 and J is TRBJ1-5; 7 nucleotides line up with TRBD1. V lost 6 bases and J lost 3; bases outside the gene matches: 11. The CDR3 runs to 16 residues. The V gene's germline CDR1 is MRHNA and CDR2 SNTAGT. The CDR3 reads CASRNGTDPFNQPQHF. The CDR3 DNA follows: TGTGCCAGCAGAAACGGGACAGACCCTTTCAATCAGCCCCAGCATTTT.

The chain is built from TRBV2 and TRBJ1-1, with D perhaps matching TRBD1 (5 bases). V lost 8 bases and J lost 3, with 13 bases in between. Looked up from germline, CDR1 is SNHLY and CDR2 is FYNNEI. CDR3 length: 13 amino acids. The CDR3 bases are TGTGCCAGCGGTAATCGGGGGTACACTGAAGCTTTCTTT. The encoded protein is CASGNRGYTEAFF. The variable domain in full, with the rest retrieved from reference TRBV2 and TRBJ1-1, is EPEVTQTPSHQVTQMGQEVILRCVPISNHLYFYWYRQILGQKVEFLVSFYNNEISEKSEIFDDQFSVERPDGSNFTLKIRSTKLEDSAMYFCASGNRGYTEAFFGQGTRLTVV.

The CDR3 is CASSQPGGNTQYF. CDR3 DNA sequence: TGCGCCAGCAGCCAACCGGGGGGAAATACGCAGTATTTT. The chain couples TRBV4-1 to TRBJ2-3, with 7 positions matching TRBD2. Per the germline V gene, CDR1 is MGHRA and CDR2 is YSYEKL. The CDR3 spans 13 residues. Losses at the gene ends were 2 bases for V and 7 bases for J; bases not matched to a gene: 3.

This clonotype showed up many times. The V call is TRBV27, the J call TRBJ1-2, with D possibly being TRBD1 (5 bases). V gave up 2 bases and J gave up 1 base, with 5 bases separating them. This CDR3 spans 13 amino acids. Germline loops: CDR1 MNHEY, CDR2 SMNVEV (reference sequence). CDR3 nucleotides: TGTGCCAGCAGTTTAAGGGGTAACTATGGCTACACCTTC. Its translation is CASSLRGNYGYTF.

About this clonotype: This may stem from a read error, because a much larger clone lies one nucleotide away. The chain has TRBV7-9 and TRBJ2-3; the match to TRBD2 covers 8 bases. Germline V gene data show CDR1 as SEHNR and CDR2 as FQNEAQ (reference sequence). The CDR3 totals 18 residues. CDR3 coding DNA: TGTGCCAGCAGTCAAGTAGGAGGGCGGGGGGCCAACACAGATACGCAGTGTTTT. Its protein product is CASSQVGGRGANTDTQCF.

With regard to this clonotype: It may be a read error: a sequence one base away is much more abundant. The genes are TRBV19 and TRBJ1-5; TRBD1 is a possible D gene (5 bases). The V and J ends lost 5 bases and 2 bases respectively, with 13 bases between them. Germline V CDR1 and CDR2: LNHDA, SQIVND (reference sequence). The CDR3 spans 15 residues. The CDR3: CASSWGGVGNQPQHF. CDR3 sequence (DNA): TGTGCCAGTAGTTGGGGAGGGGTGGGCAATCAGCCCCAGCATTTT.

Details on this clonotype: A much more abundant neighbour one base away suggests this may be a read error. The genes are TRBV5-1 and TRBJ2-7; 7 bases line up with TRBD2. CDR3 length equals 14 residues. V shed 1 base, J shed 6 bases, and the junction held 7 bases outside the gene matches. Germline V lookup: CDR1 SGHRS, CDR2 YFSETQ. The CDR3 here is CASSLLGEGLEQYF. As DNA, the CDR3 is TGCGCCAGCAGCTTGCTCGGGGAGGGGCTCGAGCAGTACTTC. The full variable domain, its missing parts supplied by reference TRBV5-1 and TRBJ2-7, is KAGVTQTPRYLIKTRGQQVTLSCSPISGHRSVSWYQQTPGQGLQFLFEYFSETQRNKGNFPGRFSGRQFSNSRSEMNVSTLELGDSALYLCASSLLGEGLEQYFGPGTRLTVT.

This clonotype was seen ten or more times. The chain couples TRBV20-1 to TRBJ2-4; D is unclear. Trimming took 6 bases from V and 0 from J, leaving 6 bases between them. This CDR3 comprises 12 residues. CDR1 and CDR2 (germline): DFQATT, SNEGSKA (reference sequence). The CDR3 region has the DNA TGCAGTGCGGACGAAGCCAAAAACATTCAGTACTTC. Translated, it gives CSADEAKNIQYF.

The table lists this clonotype with a few counts. This chain connects TRBV6-1 to TRBJ1-2, with 8 bases identical to TRBD1. CDR1 MNHNS and CDR2 SASEGT come from the germline V gene. CDR3 length: 16 residues. V trimming: 7 bases; J trimming: 0 bases; junction bases outside the gene matches: 10. The CDR3 region has the DNA TGTGCCAGCATTCCCGACAGGGGAAAAGCTAACTATGGCTACACCTTC. This gives the protein CASIPDRGKANYGYTF.

Many counts were recorded for this clonotype. The chain carries TRBV6-5 and TRBJ2-1; D assignment may be TRBD1 or TRBD2 (5 bases each). Trimming pared 2 bases from V and 5 bases from J, leaving 13 bases between. The length of the CDR3 is 15 residues. Germline V gene lookup returns CDR1 MNHEY and CDR2 SVGAGI. The CDR3 DNA is TGTGCCAGCAGTTACGCCCCGGGACCCCACAATGAGCAGTTCTTC. This encodes CASSYAPGPHNEQFF.

This clonotype appeared many times. The genes are TRBV5-4 and TRBJ2-7; 13 bases fit TRBD2. Germline V gene data show CDR1 as SGHNT and CDR2 as YYREEE (reference sequence). After removal of 4 bases from V and 4 bases from J, the junction contained 11 bases not matched to a gene. This CDR3 has 17 amino acids. The CDR3 protein is CASSPSAGTSGAYEQYF. For the CDR3, the DNA is TGTGCCAGCAGCCCCAGCGCCGGGACTAGCGGGGCTTACGAGCAGTACTTC.

To note about this clonotype: A read error may be the cause here, since a much bigger clone is one base away. The chain recombines TRBV10-2 with TRBJ1-1; the D gene is possibly TRBD1 (6 bases). The CDR3 contains 15 residues. Germline CDR1 WSHSY, CDR2 SAAADI. The CDR3 nucleotides are TGCGCCAGCAGTGAGACAAGGGCCGGGGGCACTGAATCTTTCTTT. Its translation: CASSETRAGGTESFF.